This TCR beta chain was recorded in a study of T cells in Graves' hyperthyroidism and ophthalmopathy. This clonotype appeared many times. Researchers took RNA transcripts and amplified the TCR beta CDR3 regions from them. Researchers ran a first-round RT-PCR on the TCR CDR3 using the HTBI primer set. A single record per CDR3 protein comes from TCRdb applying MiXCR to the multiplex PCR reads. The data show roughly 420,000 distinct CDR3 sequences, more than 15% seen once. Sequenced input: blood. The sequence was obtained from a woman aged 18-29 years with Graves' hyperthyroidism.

The CDR3 loop reads CASRSTSGRAVGDPGELFF. The CDR3 coding sequence is TGTGCCAGCAGATCGACTAGCGGGAGGGCCGTGGGGGACCCCGGGGAGCTGTTTTTT. V is TRBV12-3 or TRBV12-4 and J is TRBJ2-2, with 14 bases matching TRBD2. This CDR3 region has 19 residues. V was clipped by 6 bases and J by 6 bases; unmatched bases: 15.